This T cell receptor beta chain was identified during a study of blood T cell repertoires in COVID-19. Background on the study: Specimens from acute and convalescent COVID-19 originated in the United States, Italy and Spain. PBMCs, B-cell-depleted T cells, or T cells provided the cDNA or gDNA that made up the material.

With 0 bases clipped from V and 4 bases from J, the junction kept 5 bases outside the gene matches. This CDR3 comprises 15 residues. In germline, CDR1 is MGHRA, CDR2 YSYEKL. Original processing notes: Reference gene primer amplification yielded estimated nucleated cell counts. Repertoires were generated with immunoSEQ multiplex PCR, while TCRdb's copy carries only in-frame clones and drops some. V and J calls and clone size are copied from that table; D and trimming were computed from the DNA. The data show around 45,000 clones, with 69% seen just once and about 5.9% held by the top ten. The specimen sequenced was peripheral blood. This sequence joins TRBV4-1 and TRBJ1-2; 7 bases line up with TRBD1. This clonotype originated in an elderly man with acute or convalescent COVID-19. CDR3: CASSQEGDSSYGYTF. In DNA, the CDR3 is TGCGCCAGCAGCCAAGAGGGGGACAGCTCCTATGGCTACACCTTC.